This T cell receptor beta chain is drawn from a study of CD8 T cells in ankylosing spondylitis. This clonotype was recorded many times. Its antigen remains unknown. Findings of the study overall: Blood from ankylosing spondylitis patients appeared to carry a characteristic roughly 8-variant TCR beta motif. Significant enrichment of disease-linked clones was reportedly seen in matched ankylosing spondylitis synovial fluid.

Making use of molecular barcodes, quantitative 5'-RACE generated TCR beta libraries. TCRdb reprocessed the 5' RACE reads with MiXCR, giving one entry per CDR3 protein. The data hold just under 550,000 distinct CDR3 sequences, with about 13% observed a single time. CDR1 is SEHNR and CDR2 is FQNEAQ in the germline V gene (reference sequence). Deletions cut 3 bases from V and 7 bases from J, with 19 bases between. This CDR3 spans 15 amino acids. The origin of this receptor is a male donor with ankylosing spondylitis. The rearrangement uses TRBV7-9 and TRBJ2-7; weak D call: TRBD2 (6 bases). The sequenced material came from blood, either unsorted or a sorted T cell fraction (not recorded which). DNA for the CDR3: TGTGCCAGCAGCTTTTTGGGCGGTGATCGGGAGGAGCAGTACTTC. Translation: CASSFLGGDREEQYF.